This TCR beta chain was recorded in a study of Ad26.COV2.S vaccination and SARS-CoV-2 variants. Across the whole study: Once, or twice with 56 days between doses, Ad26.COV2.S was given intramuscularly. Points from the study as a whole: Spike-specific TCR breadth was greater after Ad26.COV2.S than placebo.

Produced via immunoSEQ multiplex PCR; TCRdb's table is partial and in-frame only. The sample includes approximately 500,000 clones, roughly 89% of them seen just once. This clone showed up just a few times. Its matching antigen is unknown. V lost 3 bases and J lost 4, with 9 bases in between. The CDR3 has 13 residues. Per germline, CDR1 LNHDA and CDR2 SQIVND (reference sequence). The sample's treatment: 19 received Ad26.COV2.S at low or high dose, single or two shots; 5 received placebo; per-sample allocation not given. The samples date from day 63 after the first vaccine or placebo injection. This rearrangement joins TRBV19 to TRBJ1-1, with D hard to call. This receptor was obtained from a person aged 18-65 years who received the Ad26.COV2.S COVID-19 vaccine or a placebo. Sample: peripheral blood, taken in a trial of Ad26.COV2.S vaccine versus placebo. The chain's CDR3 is CASSMGSRTEAFF. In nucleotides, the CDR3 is TGTGCCAGTAGTATGGGGTCACGCACTGAAGCTTTCTTT.